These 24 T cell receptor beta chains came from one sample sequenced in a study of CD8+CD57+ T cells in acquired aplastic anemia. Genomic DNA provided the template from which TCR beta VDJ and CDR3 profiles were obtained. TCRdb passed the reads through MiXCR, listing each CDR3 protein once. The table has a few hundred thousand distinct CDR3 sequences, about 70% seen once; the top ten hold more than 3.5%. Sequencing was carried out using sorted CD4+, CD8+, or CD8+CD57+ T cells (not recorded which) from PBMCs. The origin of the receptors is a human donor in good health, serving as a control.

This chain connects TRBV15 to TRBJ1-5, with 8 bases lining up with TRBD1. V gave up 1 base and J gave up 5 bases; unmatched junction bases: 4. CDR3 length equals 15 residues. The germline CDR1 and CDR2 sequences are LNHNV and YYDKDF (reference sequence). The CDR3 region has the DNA TGTGCCACCAGCAGAGCAGGGGGCGAATATCAGCCCCAGCATTTT. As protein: CATSRAGGEYQPQHF.

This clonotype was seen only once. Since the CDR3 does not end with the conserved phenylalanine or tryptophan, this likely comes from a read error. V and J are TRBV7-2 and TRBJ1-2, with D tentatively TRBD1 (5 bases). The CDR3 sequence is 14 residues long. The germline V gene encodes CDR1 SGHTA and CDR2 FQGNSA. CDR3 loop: CASSQHGTLYGYTL. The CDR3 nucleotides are TGCGCCAGCAGCCAACACGGGACCCTCTATGGCTACACCCTC.

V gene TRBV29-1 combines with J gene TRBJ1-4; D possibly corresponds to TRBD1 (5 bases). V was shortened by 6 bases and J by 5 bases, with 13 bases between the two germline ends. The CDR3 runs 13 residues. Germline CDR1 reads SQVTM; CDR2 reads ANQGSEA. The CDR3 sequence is CSVLGTVNEKLFF. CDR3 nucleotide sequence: TGCAGCGTGTTGGGGACGGTGAATGAAAAACTGTTTTTT.

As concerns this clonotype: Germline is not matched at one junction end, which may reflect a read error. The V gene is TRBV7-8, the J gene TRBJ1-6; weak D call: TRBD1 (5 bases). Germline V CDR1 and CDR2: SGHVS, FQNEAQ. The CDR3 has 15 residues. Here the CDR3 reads CASSQVGLEASMIHF. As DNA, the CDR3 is TGCGCCAGCAGCCAAGTGGGACTAGAAGCTTCAATGATCCACTTT.

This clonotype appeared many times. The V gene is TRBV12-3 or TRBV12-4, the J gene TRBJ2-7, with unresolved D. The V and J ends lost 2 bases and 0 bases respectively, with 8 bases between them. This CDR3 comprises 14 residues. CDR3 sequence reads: CASSLMAISYEQYF. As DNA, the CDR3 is TGTGCCAGCAGTTTAATGGCGATCTCCTACGAGCAGTACTTC.

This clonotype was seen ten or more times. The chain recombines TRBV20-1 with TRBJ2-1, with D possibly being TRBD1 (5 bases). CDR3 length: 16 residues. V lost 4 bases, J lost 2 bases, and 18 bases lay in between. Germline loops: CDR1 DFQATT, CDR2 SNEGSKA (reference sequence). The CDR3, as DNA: TGCAGTGCTAACATAAAGGCAGGGCTTCCCTACAATGAGCAGTTCTTC. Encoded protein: CSANIKAGLPYNEQFF.

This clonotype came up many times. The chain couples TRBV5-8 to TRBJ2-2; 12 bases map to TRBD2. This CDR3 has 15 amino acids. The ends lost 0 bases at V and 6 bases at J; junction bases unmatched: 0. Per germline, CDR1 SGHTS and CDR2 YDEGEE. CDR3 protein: CASSLASGGAGELFF. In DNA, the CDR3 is TGTGCCAGCAGCTTGGCTAGCGGGGGGGCCGGGGAGCTGTTTTTT.

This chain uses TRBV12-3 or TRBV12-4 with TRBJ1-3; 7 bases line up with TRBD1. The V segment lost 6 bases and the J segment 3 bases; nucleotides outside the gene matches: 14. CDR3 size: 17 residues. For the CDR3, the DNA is TGTGCCAGCAGCCCTAGGACAGGTGGTTCGCTTGGAAACACCATATATTTT. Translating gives CASSPRTGGSLGNTIYF.

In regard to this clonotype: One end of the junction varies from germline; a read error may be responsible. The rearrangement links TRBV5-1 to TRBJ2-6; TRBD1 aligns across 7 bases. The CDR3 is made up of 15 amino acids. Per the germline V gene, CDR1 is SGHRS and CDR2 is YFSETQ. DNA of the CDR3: TGTGCCAGCAGCGCCGGGACAGCAGATGACAACGTCCTGACTTTC. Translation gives CASSAGTADDNVLTF.

CDR3 sequence reads: CASSYPGPTEYTEAFF. Here the CDR3 DNA reads TGTGCCAGCAGTTATCCGGGCCCTACTGAGTACACTGAAGCTTTCTTT. This sequence joins TRBV27 and TRBJ1-1, with D uncertain. The CDR3 runs 16 residues. Germline V CDR1 and CDR2: MNHEY, SMNVEV (reference sequence). Trimming stripped 4 bases from V and 3 bases from J, with 18 bases between.

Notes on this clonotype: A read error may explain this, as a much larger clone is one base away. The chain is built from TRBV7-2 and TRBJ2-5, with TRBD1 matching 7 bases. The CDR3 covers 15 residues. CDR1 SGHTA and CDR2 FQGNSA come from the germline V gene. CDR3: CASSGDRALQGTQYF. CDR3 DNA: TGTGCCAGCAGCGGTGACAGGGCCCTCCAAGGGACCCAGTACTTC.

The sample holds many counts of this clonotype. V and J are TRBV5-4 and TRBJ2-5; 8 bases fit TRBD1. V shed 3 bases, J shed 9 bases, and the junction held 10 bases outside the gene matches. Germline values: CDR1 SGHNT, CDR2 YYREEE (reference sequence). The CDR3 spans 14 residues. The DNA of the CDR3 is TGTGCCAGCAGCTCCTCAGGGGGCTTCGAGGCCCAGTACTTC. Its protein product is CASSSSGGFEAQYF.

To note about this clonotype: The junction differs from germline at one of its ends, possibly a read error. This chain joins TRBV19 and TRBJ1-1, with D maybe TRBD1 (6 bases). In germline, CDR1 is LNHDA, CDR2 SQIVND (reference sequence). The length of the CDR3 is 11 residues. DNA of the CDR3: TGTGCCAGCGGACAGAACGCTGAAAATTTCTTC. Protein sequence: CASGQNAENFF.

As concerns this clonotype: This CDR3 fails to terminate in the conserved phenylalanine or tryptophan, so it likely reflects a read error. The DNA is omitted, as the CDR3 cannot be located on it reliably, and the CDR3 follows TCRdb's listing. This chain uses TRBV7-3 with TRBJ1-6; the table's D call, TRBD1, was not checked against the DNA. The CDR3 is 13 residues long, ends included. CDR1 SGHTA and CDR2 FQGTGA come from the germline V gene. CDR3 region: CASSFGEKGIIHL.

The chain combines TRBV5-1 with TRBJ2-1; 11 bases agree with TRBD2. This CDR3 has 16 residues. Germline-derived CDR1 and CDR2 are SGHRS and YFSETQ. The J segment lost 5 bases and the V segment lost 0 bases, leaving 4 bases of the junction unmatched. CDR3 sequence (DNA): TGCGCCAGCAGCTTGGCCTTAGCGGGAGGGGACAATGAGCAGTTCTTC. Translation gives CASSLALAGGDNEQFF.

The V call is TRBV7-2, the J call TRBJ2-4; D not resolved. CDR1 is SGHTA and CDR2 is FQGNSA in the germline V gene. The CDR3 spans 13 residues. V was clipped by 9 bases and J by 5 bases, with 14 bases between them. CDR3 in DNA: TGTGCCAGTAGCATACGGCAGCAAAACATTCAGTACTTC. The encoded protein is CASSIRQQNIQYF.

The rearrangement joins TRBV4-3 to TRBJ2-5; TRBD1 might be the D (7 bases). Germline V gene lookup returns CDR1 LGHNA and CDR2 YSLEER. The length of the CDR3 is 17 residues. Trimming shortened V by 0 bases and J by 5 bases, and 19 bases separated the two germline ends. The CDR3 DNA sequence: TGCGCCAGCAGCCAAGATTCAGGGGGGACCAGCGGGGAGACCCAGTACTTC. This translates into CASSQDSGGTSGETQYF.

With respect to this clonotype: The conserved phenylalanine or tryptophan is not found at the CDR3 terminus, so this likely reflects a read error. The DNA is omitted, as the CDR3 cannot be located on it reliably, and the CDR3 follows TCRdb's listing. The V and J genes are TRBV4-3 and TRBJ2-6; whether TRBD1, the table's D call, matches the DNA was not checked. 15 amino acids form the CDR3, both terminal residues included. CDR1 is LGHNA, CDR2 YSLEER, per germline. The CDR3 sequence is CASSPYDGRDNVLTS.

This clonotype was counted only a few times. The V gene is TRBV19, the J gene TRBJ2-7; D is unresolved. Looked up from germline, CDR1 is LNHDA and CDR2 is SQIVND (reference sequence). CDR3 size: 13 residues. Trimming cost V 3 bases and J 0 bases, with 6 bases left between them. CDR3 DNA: TGTGCCAGTAGTATGGATCCCTCCTACGAGCAGTACTTC. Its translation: CASSMDPSYEQYF.

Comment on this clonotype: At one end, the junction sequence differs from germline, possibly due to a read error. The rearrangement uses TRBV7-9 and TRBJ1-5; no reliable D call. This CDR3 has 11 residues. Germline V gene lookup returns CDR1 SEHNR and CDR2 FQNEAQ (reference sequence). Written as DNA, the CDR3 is TGTGCCAGCAGCTTCGATCAGCACCAGCATTTT. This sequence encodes CASSFDQHQHF.

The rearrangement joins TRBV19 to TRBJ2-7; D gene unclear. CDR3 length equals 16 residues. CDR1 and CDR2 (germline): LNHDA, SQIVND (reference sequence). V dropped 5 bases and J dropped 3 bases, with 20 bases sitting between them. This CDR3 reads CASSAPQAVSRYEQYF. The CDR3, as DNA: TGTGCCAGTAGTGCACCTCAAGCAGTGTCGCGCTACGAGCAGTACTTC.

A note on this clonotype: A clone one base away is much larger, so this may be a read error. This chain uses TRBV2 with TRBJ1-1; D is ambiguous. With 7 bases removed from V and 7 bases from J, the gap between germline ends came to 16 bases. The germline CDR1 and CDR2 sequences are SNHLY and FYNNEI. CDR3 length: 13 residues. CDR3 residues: CASIFCGRNEAFF. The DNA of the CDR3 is TGTGCCAGCATTTTTTGCGGACGGAATGAAGCTTTCTTT.

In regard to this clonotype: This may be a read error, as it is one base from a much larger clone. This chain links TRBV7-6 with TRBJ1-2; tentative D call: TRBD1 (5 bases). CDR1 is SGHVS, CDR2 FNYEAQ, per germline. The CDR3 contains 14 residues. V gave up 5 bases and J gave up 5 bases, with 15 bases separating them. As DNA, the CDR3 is TGTGCCAGCAGCCAAGTTCGACAGAAGTATGGCTACACCTTC. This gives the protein CASSQVRQKYGYTF.

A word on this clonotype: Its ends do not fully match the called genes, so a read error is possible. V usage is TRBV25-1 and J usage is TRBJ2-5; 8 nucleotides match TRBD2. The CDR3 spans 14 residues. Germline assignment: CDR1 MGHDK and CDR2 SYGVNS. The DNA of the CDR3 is TGCGCCAGCAGTGATGCTGGGACTAGTGAGACCCAGTACTTC. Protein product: CASSDAGTSETQYF. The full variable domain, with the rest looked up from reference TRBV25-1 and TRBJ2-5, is EADIYQTPRYLVIGTGKKITLECSQTMGHDKMYWYQQDPGMELHLIHYSYGVNSTEKGDLSSESTVSRIRTEHFPLTLESARPSHTSQYLCASSDAGTSETQYFGPGTRLLVL.